This passage covers 24 T cell receptor beta chains from one sample sequenced in a study of blood T cells in healthy people across ages. With a J-beta primer mix and a sample-barcoded 5' primer, a second PCR ran about 7 to 11 cycles. MiXCR, applied by TCRdb to the 5' RACE reads, yields one record per CDR3 protein. The sample consists of 700,000 to 900,000 distinct CDR3 sequences, under 30% of them appearing once. Another study also made use of these data, one on T cells of mothers and their children.

The sample comprised blood. Source of these receptors: a boy aged 5-17 years in good health.

The chain carries TRBV30 and TRBJ1-2; no clear D. The V end lost 0 bases, the J end lost 10 bases, and 15 bases lay between the germline ends. The CDR3 sequence is 13 residues long. Germline V gene sequence: CDR1 GTSNPN, CDR2 SVGIG (reference sequence). The CDR3 DNA sequence: TGTGCCTGGAGTGTAGTCACACCGACCGCCTACACCTTC. It codes for CAWSVVTPTAYTF. Drawing the rest from reference TRBV30 and TRBJ1-2, the complete variable domain is SQTIHQWPATLVQPVGSPLSLECTVEGTSNPNLYWYRQAAGRGLQLLFYSVGIGQISSEVPQNLSASRPQDRQFILSSKKLLLSDSGFYLCAWSVVTPTAYTFGSGTRLTVV.

This clonotype appeared a few times. This rearrangement joins TRBV14 to TRBJ2-7, with a possible D match to TRBD1 (5 bases). This CDR3 contains 15 residues. Trimming left V 4 bases short and J 3 bases short, with 16 bases between. In germline, CDR1 is SGHDN, CDR2 FVKESK. Here the CDR3 DNA reads TGTGCCAGCAGCCCCGATCAGTGGGGCCTCTACGAGCAGTACTTC. It yields the protein CASSPDQWGLYEQYF.

V gene TRBV29-1 combines with J gene TRBJ2-5, with TRBD1 identical over 8 bases. Germline CDR1 and CDR2: SQVTM and ANQGSEA. V trimming: 8 bases; J trimming: 4 bases; junction bases outside the gene matches: 12. The CDR3 has 14 amino acids. The CDR3 nucleotides read TGCAGCATACCCTGGACAGGGAGAAGAGAGACCCAGTACTTC. Translating it yields CSIPWTGRRETQYF.

The chain joins TRBV7-9 to TRBJ2-5, with 11 bases fitting TRBD1. Germline CDR1 SEHNR, CDR2 FQNEAQ (reference sequence). The CDR3 sequence is 16 residues long. The V and J ends lost 7 bases and 4 bases, in that order; junction bases with no gene match: 11. DNA of the CDR3: TGTGCCAGCATCGGTCGGGGACAGGGGGAATTAGAGACCCAGTACTTC. Translating it yields CASIGRGQGELETQYF. Drawing the rest from reference TRBV7-9 and TRBJ2-5, the complete variable domain is DTGVSQNPRHKITKRGQNVTFRCDPISEHNRLYWYRQTLGQGPEFLTYFQNEAQLEKSRLLSDRFSAERPKGSFSTLEIQRTEQGDSAMYLCASIGRGQGELETQYFGPGTRLLVL.

The gene calls are TRBV18 and TRBJ2-2; D is perhaps TRBD2 (5 bases). The CDR3 sequence is 11 residues long. Trimming removed 6 bases at V and 7 bases at J, with 6 bases between. Per the germline V gene, CDR1 is KGHSH and CDR2 is LQKENI. The CDR3 DNA reads as TGTGCCAGCTCCGAGGGCGGGGAGCTGTTTTTT. This encodes CASSEGGELFF.

The chain carries TRBV6-6 and TRBJ1-4, with TRBD1 matching over 7 bases. Germline CDR1 and CDR2: MNHNY and SVGAGI (reference sequence). The CDR3 is 12 amino acids. Losses at the gene ends were 6 bases for V and 14 bases for J; bases not matched to a gene: 9. Here the CDR3 DNA reads TGTGCCAGCAGCCTGGGACAGTCGGTCCTGTTTTTT. Translating gives CASSLGQSVLFF.

This clonotype was seen a handful of times. This may arise from a read error, as a much more abundant clone is one base away. The rearrangement links TRBV12-3 or TRBV12-4 to TRBJ1-2, with 7 bases that match TRBD1. With 6 bases clipped from V and 2 bases from J, the junction kept 3 bases outside the gene matches. This CDR3 spans 13 amino acids. The CDR3 sequence: CASRPGQNYGYTF. As DNA, the CDR3 is TGTGCCAGCAGGCCGGGACAGAACTATGGCTACACCTTC.

This chain joins TRBV1 and TRBJ1-4. TRBV1 is described as a pseudogene. This CDR3 contains 16 residues. This CDR3 reads CTSSQESGPTLEKLFF. DNA of the CDR3: TGCACCAGCAGCCAAGAAAGCGGGCCCACCCTTGAAAAACTGTTTTTT.

The chain uses TRBV6-1 and TRBJ2-3; 9 nucleotides match TRBD2. The CDR3 totals 14 residues. V lost 7 bases to trimming and J lost 6 bases; unmatched junction nucleotides: 8. Germline lookup yields CDR1 MNHNS and CDR2 SASEGT. CDR3 in DNA: TGTGCCAGCATGCCGGGACTAGCCTACGATACGCAGTATTTT. Translation gives CASMPGLAYDTQYF.

This clonotype was picked up one time. The chain carries TRBV12-3 or TRBV12-4 and TRBJ2-3; possibly TRBD1 for D (6 bases). This CDR3 has 14 residues. V was cut by 5 bases and J by 13 bases, with 22 bases left in between. Written as DNA, the CDR3 is TGTGCCAGCAGTGTCCAGGGGAGCACAGATATGGAGTATTTT. This gives the protein CASSVQGSTDMEYF.

This sequence joins TRBV12-3 or TRBV12-4 and TRBJ2-5, with TRBD1 as a possible D gene (5 bases). The J call is uncertain, as TRBJ2-7 better fits the DNA end. The CDR3 spans 13 residues. As DNA, the CDR3 is TGTGCCAGCAGTTTGACAGAGACCTACGAGCAGTACTTC. Translation gives CASSLTETYEQYF.

This clonotype was counted only a few times. The V call is TRBV6-1, the J call TRBJ1-4; D is unclear. The V gene's germline CDR1 is MNHNS and CDR2 SASEGT. V lost 5 bases and J lost 6, with 13 bases in between. This CDR3 region has 14 residues. CDR3 sequence: CASSSTKLYEKLFF. CDR3 in DNA: TGTGCCAGCAGTTCGACGAAGCTCTATGAAAAACTGTTTTTT.

The chain carries TRBV7-2 and TRBJ2-4, with TRBD1 as a possible D gene (6 bases). V was shortened by 0 bases and J by 0 bases, with 12 bases between the two germline ends. This CDR3 comprises 17 residues. Germline-derived CDR1 and CDR2 are SGHTA and FQGNSA. CDR3 coding DNA: TGTGCCAGCAGCTTAGCTAAAGAGGGGGTAGCCAAAAACATTCAGTACTTC. This translates into CASSLAKEGVAKNIQYF.

This clonotype came up once. The V call is TRBV12-3 or TRBV12-4, the J call TRBJ2-1; the D gene is possibly TRBD2 (6 bases). The V gene lost 3 bases and the J gene lost 10 bases, with 19 bases spanning the gap. CDR3 size: 15 residues. This CDR3 is CASSFNGGVPDEQFF. The CDR3 DNA sequence: TGTGCCAGCAGTTTTAATGGCGGGGTTCCCGACGAGCAGTTCTTC.

The rearrangement joins TRBV10-3 to TRBJ1-1; tentatively, D is TRBD1 (5 bases). The ends were cut back, 4 bases at V and 1 base at J, with 16 bases in the middle. The CDR3 sequence is 16 residues long. The germline CDR1 and CDR2 sequences are ENHRY and SYGVKD. CDR3 nucleotides: TGTGCCATCAGTGGCTCATCGGGACTGGCGAACACTGAAGCTTTCTTT. This gives the protein CAISGSSGLANTEAFF.

The CDR3: CASSQAKLGSQTEAFF. DNA of the CDR3: TGCGCCAGCAGCCAAGCGAAGTTGGGAAGTCAGACTGAAGCTTTCTTT. The chain joins TRBV4-1 to TRBJ1-1; D gene ambiguous. V lost 1 base and J 5 bases, leaving 17 bases between the germline ends. The CDR3 contains 16 residues. CDR1 is MGHRA and CDR2 is YSYEKL in the germline V gene.

This clonotype showed up many times. The V gene is TRBV28, the J gene TRBJ1-5; tentatively, D is TRBD1 (5 bases). V lost 4 bases and J lost 6, with 7 bases in between. CDR1 and CDR2 from the germline V gene are MDHEN and SYDVKM. This CDR3 is built from 12 residues. The DNA for the CDR3 is TGTGCCAGCAGTTCTGGGGGTCAGCCCCAGCATTTT. Translating gives CASSSGGQPQHF.

The CDR3 DNA reads as TGTGCCAGCAGCCAAGCACGGTCGGGCGAGCAGTTCTTC. It encodes CASSQARSGEQFF. The gene calls are TRBV14 and TRBJ2-1; D is unresolved. The CDR3 covers 13 residues. Germline V gene sequence: CDR1 SGHDN, CDR2 FVKESK. Trimming removed 1 base at V and 10 bases at J, with 11 bases between.

This clonotype was seen a handful of times. This chain joins TRBV7-3 and TRBJ2-6; TRBD1 might be the D (6 bases). The germline CDR1 and CDR2 sequences are SGHTA and FQGTGA. The V end was cut by 6 bases, the J end by 0 bases, with 9 bases between. This CDR3 is built from 15 residues. CDR3 in amino acids: CASRRQASGANVLTF. CDR3 bases: TGTGCCAGCAGGCGACAGGCCTCTGGGGCCAACGTCCTGACTTTC.

The rearrangement uses TRBV7-3 and TRBJ2-2; 10 bases match TRBD2. CDR1 is SGHTA, CDR2 FQGTGA, per germline. This CDR3 is 18 amino acids long. The junction had 8 bases not matched to a gene; V was cut back by 2 bases and J by 2 bases. CDR3 in amino acids: CASSLVASGGRNTGELFF. CDR3 in DNA: TGTGCCAGCAGCTTAGTGGCTAGCGGGGGCAGAAACACCGGGGAGCTGTTTTTT.

The sample holds a few counts of this clonotype. The chain uses TRBV25-1 and TRBJ2-5, with 9 bases lining up with TRBD1. Matching the DNA end better, TRBJ2-7 makes the J call doubtful. This CDR3 contains 13 residues. The germline V gene has CDR1 MGHDK and CDR2 SYGVNS. CDR3 in DNA: TGTGCCAGCAGTGGGGACAGGGTCGACGAGCAGTACTTC. Protein product: CASSGDRVDEQYF.

The chain joins TRBV5-1 to TRBJ2-5; D not resolved. Trimming stripped 4 bases from V and 2 bases from J, with 15 bases between. CDR1 and CDR2 (germline): SGHRS, YFSETQ. The CDR3 is made up of 15 amino acids. For the CDR3, the DNA is TGCGCCAGCAGCGCCGGGTCTTCTTTACAAGAGACCCAGTACTTC. Protein sequence: CASSAGSSLQETQYF.

This clonotype was observed a handful of times. This chain links TRBV5-6 with TRBJ2-6; a weak D match, TRBD2 (5 bases). This CDR3 region has 14 residues. CDR1 and CDR2 (germline): SGHDT, YYEEEE. The CDR3 DNA is TGTGCTACGGGCGGGCCCCCTGGGGCCAACGTCCTGACTTTC. Its translation is CATGGPPGANVLTF.

This clonotype was seen more than once but under ten times. This chain connects TRBV2 to TRBJ1-2; D may be TRBD1 (6 bases). The length of the CDR3 is 11 residues. Germline V gene data show CDR1 as SNHLY and CDR2 as FYNNEI. V was shortened by 7 bases and J by 7 bases, with 10 bases between the two germline ends. CDR3 sequence reads: CASKKGGGYTF. The DNA for the CDR3 is TGTGCCAGCAAAAAGGGGGGTGGCTACACCTTC.